This T cell receptor (beta chain) was profiled in a study of OX40 agonist ivuxolimab in advanced cancers. Across the study: Allowance was made for prior anti-PD-1, anti-PD-L1 or anti-CTLA-4 therapy, and about 40% had some. Broader study findings: On average, a greater number of expanded clones characterised CD8+ T cells relative to CD4+. Both CD4+ and CD8+ T cell populations in blood had undergone clonal expansion by week 6 at 0.1 to 3.0 mg/kg. People who partly responded at 0.1-3.0 mg/kg had some of the least clonal expansion seen.

Clones were read by immunoSEQ multiplex PCR, and TCRdb kept only the in-frame ones, dropping some. The sample consists of 70,000 to 95,000 clones, around 87% of them appearing once. Per germline, CDR1 SGHRS and CDR2 YFSETQ. The CDR3 totals 13 residues. Trimming removed 4 bases at V and 6 bases at J, with 10 bases between. As regards this clone: Its antigen is still unknown.

Sequencing was performed on CD4+ or CD8+ T cells sorted from blood, taken in a trial of the OX40 agonist ivuxolimab. This TCR was sampled from an adult with an advanced solid tumor such as melanoma, head and neck, liver or kidney cancer. The chain is built from TRBV5-1 and TRBJ2-2; D is possibly TRBD1 or TRBD2 (5 bases each). CDR3 DNA sequence: TGCGCCAGCAGCCACGGGACCCCCGGGGAGCTGTTTTTT. Its protein product is CASSHGTPGELFF.